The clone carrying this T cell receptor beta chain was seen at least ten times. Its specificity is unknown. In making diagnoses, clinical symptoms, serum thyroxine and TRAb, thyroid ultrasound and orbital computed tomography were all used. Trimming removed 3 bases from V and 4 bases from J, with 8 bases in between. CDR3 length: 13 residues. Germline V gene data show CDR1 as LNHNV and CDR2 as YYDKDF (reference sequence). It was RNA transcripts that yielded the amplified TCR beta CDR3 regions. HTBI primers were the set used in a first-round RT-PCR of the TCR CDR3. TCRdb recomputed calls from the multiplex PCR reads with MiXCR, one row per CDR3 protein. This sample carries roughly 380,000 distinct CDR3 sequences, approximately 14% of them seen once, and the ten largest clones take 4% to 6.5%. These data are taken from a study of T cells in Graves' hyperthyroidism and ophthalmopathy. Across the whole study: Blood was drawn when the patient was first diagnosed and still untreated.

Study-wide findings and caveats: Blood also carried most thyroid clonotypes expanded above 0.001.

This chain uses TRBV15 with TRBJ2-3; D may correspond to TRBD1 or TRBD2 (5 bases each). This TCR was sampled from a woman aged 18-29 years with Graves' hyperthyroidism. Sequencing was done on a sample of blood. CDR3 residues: CATSSVGADTQYF. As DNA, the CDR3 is TGTGCCACCAGCAGTGTGGGGGCAGATACGCAGTATTTT.